The clone carrying this TCR beta chain was seen more than once but under ten times. Its antigen is currently unknown. The sample originates from a study of identical twins. MiXCR, run by TCRdb on the 5' RACE reads, gives a single entry per CDR3 protein. The table includes a few hundred thousand distinct CDR3 sequences, 6.5% to 9.5% detected once. In every case, the donor was a healthy Caucasian. Findings of the study overall: Alpha sequences out of frame and shared by twins had excess low generation probability. Sequences that were beta out-of-frame showed weaker excess twin sharing. Fewer insertions were carried by abundant cord blood beta clonotypes, but none was seen in memory repertoires.

These data are also associated with another study on yellow fever vaccine responses in identical twins.

This TCR was sampled from a woman under 30 in good health. Sequencing used CD8+ T cells sorted from blood.

The CDR3 DNA reads as TGCGCCAGCAGCCAAGATCGGGCGGCCAATGAGCAGTTCTTC. It specifies CASSQDRAANEQFF. The V gene is TRBV4-3, the J gene TRBJ2-1, with D hard to call. Germline V gives CDR1 LGHNA, CDR2 YSLEER. The CDR3 consists of 14 residues. Trimming took off 0 bases at V and 6 bases at J, with 9 bases between the two ends.